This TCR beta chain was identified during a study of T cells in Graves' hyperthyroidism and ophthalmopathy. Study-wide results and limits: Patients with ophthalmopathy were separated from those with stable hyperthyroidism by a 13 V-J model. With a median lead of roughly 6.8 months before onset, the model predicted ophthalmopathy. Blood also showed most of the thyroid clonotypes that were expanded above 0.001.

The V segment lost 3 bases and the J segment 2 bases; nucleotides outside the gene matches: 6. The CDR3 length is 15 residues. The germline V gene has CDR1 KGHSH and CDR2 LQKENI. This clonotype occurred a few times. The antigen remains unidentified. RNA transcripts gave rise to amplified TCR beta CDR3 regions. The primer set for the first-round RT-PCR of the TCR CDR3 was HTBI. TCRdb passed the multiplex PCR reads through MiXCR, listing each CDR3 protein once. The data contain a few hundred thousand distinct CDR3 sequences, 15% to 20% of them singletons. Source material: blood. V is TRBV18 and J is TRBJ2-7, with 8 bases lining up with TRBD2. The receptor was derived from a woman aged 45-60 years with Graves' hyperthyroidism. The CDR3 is CASSPSPGGPYEQYF. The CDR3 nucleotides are TGTGCCAGCTCACCTTCTCCGGGAGGGCCCTACGAGCAGTACTTC.